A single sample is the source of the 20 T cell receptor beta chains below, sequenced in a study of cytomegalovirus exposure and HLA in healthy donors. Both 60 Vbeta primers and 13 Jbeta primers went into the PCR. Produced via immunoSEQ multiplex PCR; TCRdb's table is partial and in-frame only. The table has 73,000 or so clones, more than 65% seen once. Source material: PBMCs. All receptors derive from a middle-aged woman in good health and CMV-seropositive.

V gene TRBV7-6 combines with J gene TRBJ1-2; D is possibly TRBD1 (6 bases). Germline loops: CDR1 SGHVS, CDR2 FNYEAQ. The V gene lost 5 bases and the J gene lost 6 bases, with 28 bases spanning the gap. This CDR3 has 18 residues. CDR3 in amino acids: CASSPSGPGALENHGYTF. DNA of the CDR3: TGTGCCAGCAGCCCAAGTGGGCCAGGGGCCCTAGAAAATCATGGCTACACCTTC.

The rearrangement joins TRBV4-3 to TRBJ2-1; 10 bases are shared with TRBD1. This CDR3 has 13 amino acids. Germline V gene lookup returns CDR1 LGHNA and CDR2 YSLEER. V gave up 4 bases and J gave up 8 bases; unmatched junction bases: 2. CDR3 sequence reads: CASSLGQGDEQFF. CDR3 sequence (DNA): TGCGCCAGCAGCCTCGGACAGGGGGATGAGCAGTTCTTC.

The DNA of the CDR3 is TGTGCCAGCAGCTTAGACGCGGGAGAAGGCAATGAGCAGTTCTTC. Residues: CASSLDAGEGNEQFF. The chain combines TRBV7-2 with TRBJ2-1; the match to TRBD2 covers 7 bases. V lost 1 base, J lost 6 bases, and 6 bases stayed unmatched. The CDR3 has 15 residues. CDR1 and CDR2 (germline): SGHTA, FQGNSA.

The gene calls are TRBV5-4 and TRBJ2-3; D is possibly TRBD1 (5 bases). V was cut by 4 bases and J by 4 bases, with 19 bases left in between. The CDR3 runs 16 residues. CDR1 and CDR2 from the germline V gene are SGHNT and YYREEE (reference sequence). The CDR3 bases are TGTGCCAGCAGCCCGAGATCGTCAGGGTTCGCAGATACGCAGTATTTT. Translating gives CASSPRSSGFADTQYF.

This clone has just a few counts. The CDR3 reads CASSLRGPKGGYTF. The CDR3 DNA sequence: TGTGCCAGCAGCTTGAGGGGGCCTAAAGGCGGCTACACCTTC. This chain connects TRBV5-6 to TRBJ1-2, with 7 bases aligning to TRBD1. J was trimmed by 8 bases and V by 1 base; bases with no gene match: 8. The CDR3 totals 14 residues. Germline CDR1 reads SGHDT; CDR2 reads YYEEEE. Full variable domain (remainder filled in from reference TRBV5-6 and TRBJ1-2): DAGVTQSPTHLIKTRGQQVTLRCSPKSGHDTVSWYQQALGQGPQFIFQYYEEEERQRGNFPDRFSGHQFPNYSSELNVNALLLGDSALYLCASSLRGPKGGYTFGSGTRLTVV.

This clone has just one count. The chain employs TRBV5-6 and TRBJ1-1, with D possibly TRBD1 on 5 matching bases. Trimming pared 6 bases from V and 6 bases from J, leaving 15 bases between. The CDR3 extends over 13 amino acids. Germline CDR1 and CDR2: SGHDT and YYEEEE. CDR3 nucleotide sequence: TGTGCCAGCAACCTACTTCGGGGGGCTGAAGCTTTCTTT. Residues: CASNLLRGAEAFF.

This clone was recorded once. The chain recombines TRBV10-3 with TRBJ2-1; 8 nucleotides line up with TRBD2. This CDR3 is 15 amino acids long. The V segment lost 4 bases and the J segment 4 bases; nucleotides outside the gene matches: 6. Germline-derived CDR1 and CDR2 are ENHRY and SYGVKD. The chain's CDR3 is CAISASLAGYNEQFF. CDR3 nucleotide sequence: TGTGCCATCAGTGCAAGTCTAGCGGGTTACAATGAGCAGTTCTTC.

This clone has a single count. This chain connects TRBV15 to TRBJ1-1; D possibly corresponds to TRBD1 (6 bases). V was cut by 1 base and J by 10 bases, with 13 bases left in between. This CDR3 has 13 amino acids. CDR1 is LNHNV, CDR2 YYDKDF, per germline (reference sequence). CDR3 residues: CATSRAVRGAAFF. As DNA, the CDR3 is TGTGCCACCAGCAGAGCCGTACGGGGGGCAGCTTTCTTT.

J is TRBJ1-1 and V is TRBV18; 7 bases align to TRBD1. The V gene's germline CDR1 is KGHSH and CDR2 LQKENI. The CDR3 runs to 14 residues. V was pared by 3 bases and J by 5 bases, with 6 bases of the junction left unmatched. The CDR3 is CASSPNRGSTEAFF. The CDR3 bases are TGTGCCAGCTCACCTAACAGGGGAAGTACTGAAGCTTTCTTT.

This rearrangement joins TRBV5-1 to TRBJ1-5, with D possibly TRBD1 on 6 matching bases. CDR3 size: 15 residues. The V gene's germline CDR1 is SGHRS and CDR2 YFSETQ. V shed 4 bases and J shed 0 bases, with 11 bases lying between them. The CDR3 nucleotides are TGCGCCAGCAGCCCCGCAGGGGATAGCAATCAGCCCCAGCATTTT. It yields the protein CASSPAGDSNQPQHF.

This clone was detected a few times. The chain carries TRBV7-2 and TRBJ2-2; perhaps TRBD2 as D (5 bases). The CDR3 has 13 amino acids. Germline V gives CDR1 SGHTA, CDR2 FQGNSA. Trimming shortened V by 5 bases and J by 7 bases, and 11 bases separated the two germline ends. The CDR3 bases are TGTGCCAGCAGCCGGAACGAGGGCGGGGAGCTGTTTTTT. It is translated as CASSRNEGGELFF.

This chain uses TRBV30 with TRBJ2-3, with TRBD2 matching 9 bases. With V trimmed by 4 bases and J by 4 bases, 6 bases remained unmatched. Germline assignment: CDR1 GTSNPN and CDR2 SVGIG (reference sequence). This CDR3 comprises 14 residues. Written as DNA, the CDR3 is TGTGCCTGGACTAGCGGGGACTTGGCAGATACGCAGTATTTT. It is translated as CAWTSGDLADTQYF.

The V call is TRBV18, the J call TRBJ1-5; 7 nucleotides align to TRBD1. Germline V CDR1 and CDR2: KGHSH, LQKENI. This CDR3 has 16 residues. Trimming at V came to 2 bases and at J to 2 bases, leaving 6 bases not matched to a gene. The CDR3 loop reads CASSPSSGGRNQPQHF. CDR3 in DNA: TGTGCCAGCTCACCATCATCAGGGGGACGCAATCAGCCCCAGCATTTT.

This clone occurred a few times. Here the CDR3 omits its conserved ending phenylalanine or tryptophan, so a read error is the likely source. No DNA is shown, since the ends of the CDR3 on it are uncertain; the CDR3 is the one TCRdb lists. This chain's CDR3 is CASSLGADNSPLQV. The chain uses TRBV5-1 and TRBJ1-6; TRBD1, the table's D call, was not compared with the DNA. Germline-derived CDR1 and CDR2 are SGHRS and YFSETQ. The CDR3 region is 14 residues in length, termini included.

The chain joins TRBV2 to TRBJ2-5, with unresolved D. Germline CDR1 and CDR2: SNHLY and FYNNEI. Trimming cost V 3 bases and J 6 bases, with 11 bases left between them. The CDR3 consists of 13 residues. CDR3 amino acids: CASSEGGVQTQYF. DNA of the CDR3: TGTGCCAGCAGTGAGGGTGGAGTGCAGACCCAGTACTTC.

CDR3 sequence: CSVIQGTMNTEAFF. The CDR3 DNA sequence: TGCAGCGTGATACAGGGCACAATGAACACTGAAGCTTTCTTT. The chain joins TRBV29-1 to TRBJ1-1; D is possibly TRBD1 (6 bases). V lost 6 bases to trimming and J lost 0 bases, with 14 bases between them. The germline V gene has CDR1 SQVTM and CDR2 ANQGSEA. The CDR3 length is 14 residues.

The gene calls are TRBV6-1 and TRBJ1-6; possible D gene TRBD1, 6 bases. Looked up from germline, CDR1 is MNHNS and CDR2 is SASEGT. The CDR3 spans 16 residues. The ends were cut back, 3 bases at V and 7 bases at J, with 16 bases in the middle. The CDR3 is CASSDSKYRENSPLHF. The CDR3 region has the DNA TGTGCCAGCAGTGATAGTAAGTACAGGGAGAATTCACCCCTCCACTTT.

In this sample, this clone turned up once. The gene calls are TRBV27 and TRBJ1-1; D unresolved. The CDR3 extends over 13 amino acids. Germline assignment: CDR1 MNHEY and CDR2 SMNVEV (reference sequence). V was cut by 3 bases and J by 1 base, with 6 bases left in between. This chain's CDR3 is CASSFAWNTEAFF. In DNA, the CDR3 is TGTGCCAGCAGTTTTGCGTGGAACACTGAAGCTTTCTTT.

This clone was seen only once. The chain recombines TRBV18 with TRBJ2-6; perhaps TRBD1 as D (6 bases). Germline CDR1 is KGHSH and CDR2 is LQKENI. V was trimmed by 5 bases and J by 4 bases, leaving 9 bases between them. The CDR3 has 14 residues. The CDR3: CASSGGGGANVLTF. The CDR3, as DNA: TGTGCCAGCTCAGGGGGCGGCGGGGCCAACGTCCTGACTTTC.

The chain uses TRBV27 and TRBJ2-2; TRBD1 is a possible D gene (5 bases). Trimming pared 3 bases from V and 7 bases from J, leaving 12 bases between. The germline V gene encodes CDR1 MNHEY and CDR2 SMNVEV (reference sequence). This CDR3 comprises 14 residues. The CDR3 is CASSFGQGGGELFF. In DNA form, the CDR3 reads TGTGCCAGCAGTTTTGGTCAGGGTGGCGGGGAGCTGTTTTTT.